The entry below gives a single TCR beta chain sequence along with its context. What antigen it recognizes has not been identified. Base qualities are missing; no much larger clone stands one base away. The library relied on the immunoSEQ multiplex PCR assay. The source is immuneACCESS, and TCRdb retained only in-frame sequences with V and J called. Part of the clones is not carried over; for the studies checked, unresolved V genes explain less than half of this, and the remainder is unexplained. The sample includes about 110,000 clones, with roughly 90% observed a single time. Around 3% of the sample is taken by the ten largest. The donors were people with melanoma. These data come from a study of CD4+ T cells in melanoma (dated 2022 in TCRdb). For the wider study: The study examined neoantigen-specific CD4+ T cells in human melanoma. What the authors observed across the whole study: The report described a correlation between neoantigen-specific CD4+ T cells and the function of CD8+ T cells, macrophages and B cells. Diverse differentiation states were reported to be shown by neoantigen-specific CD4+ T cells in melanoma.

Sequenced material: peripheral blood. This TCR was recovered from a human donor with melanoma.

The sequence in DNA is TGTGCCAGCAGCAACCTATCCCCGTCGGGTATGGAGACCCAGTACTTC. Translation gives CASSNLSPSGMETQYF. Recombination linked TRBV7-9 to TRBJ2-5; the D gene identity is not certain. CDR1 and CDR2 are read off the germline V gene (reference sequence) as SEHNR and FQNEAQ. The cysteine opens and the phenylalanine closes a CDR3 of 16 amino acids. Only CDR3 DNA is held: 48 bases, read in frame from base 1. At the junction V is shortened by 5 bases and J by 5 bases, with 21 bases in between.